The present entry profiles one T cell receptor (beta chain) with its context. This clone's antigen is unknown. Within one base of it there is no much larger clone, and no base qualities were kept. The data are from a study of blood T cell repertoires in COVID-19 (dated by TCRdb to 2020 to 2022). For the study in its entirety: The collaborator samples originated in the United States, Italy and Spain and spanned the acute and convalescent phases of COVID-19. The prospective study material was composed of cDNA or gDNA derived from T cells, B-cell-depleted T cells, or PBMCs. Subjects who had been exposed to COVID-19, were actively infected with it, or had recovered from it provided the deeply sampled blood TCRbeta repertoires that made up the dataset. The repertoires were released in a freely available public database meant as a resource for research on the immune response to SARS-CoV-2. Samples were obtained from the ongoing ImmuneRACE study (first 160 participants) and from about 1,300 subjects provided by 6 global collaborators. The sample metadata nearly always contained a de-identified subject ID, COVID-19 status, age in years and sex. HLA class I and class II types, where available, came from metadata supplied by the sample provider rather than from assay-based typing. Summary of the overall study and its limitations: Clinical and demographic metadata were provided uncurated, with the amount varying by source and participant.

V is cut by 2 bases and J by 1 base, and the space between the germline ends is 15 bases. Inclusive of the bounding cysteine and phenylalanine, the CDR3 is 16 residues long. The kept DNA is CDR3 alone, 48 bases in frame from the first base. In the germline V gene (reference sequence), CDR1 corresponds to MNHEY and CDR2 to SMNVEV. The immunoSEQ Assay, a bias-controlled multiplex PCR, was used to amplify TCRbeta CDR3 regions from genomic DNA. Under the source paper's analysis protocol: Within the assay, amplification of reference gene primers was used to estimate how many nucleated cells each sample contained. To quantify the absolute abundance of each unique TCRbeta CDR3 rearrangement, sequence reads were collapsed and filtered. Productive Simpson clonality was computed per sample as the square root of Simpson's diversity index over productive rearrangements. TCRdb retrieved this table from immuneACCESS and kept in-frame rearrangements only. Not all clones are present; in checked studies, unresolved V genes account for under half, and no reason is known for the remainder. V and J calls and clone size are copied from that table; D and trimming were computed from the DNA. A total of 270,000 or so clones appear in this sample, 86% of them only once. The ten largest account for less than 3% of the sample.

Participants in the prospective study were enrolled through a virtual design, were aged roughly 18 to 100 years, and lived in approximately 24 United States geographic areas. Cohort assignment in the prospective study relied on participant-reported clinical history from a screening survey and a study questionnaire. Recovered participants in ImmuneRACE Cohort 3 were defined as having two consecutive negative NP/OP PCR tests, clearance from a healthcare professional, or resolution of symptoms. Mobile phlebotomists in the prospective study collected whole blood, serum and a nasopharyngeal or oropharyngeal swab from every participant. Prospective study participants could optionally give additional blood draws and questionnaires over an approximately two-month period. Blood samples from the prospective study were shipped frozen or at room temperature prior to DNA extraction.

The chain is encoded by TRBV27 joined to TRBJ2-7; a tentative D call is TRBD1 (5 bases match). The clonotype comes from a woman aged 18-29 years who had recovered from COVID-19. Sequencing was carried out using PBMCs or T cells enriched from blood (not recorded which). The nucleotide sequence is TGTGCCAGCAGTTTAACCCCAACAGGCCGATCCTACGAGCAGTACTTC. It codes for CASSLTPTGRSYEQYF.